This T cell receptor (beta chain) was identified in a study of shared clonotypes between healthy human individuals. The study, taken as a whole, reports: Several donors had approximately 4.6% of their naive CD4 clonotypes in common.

Authors' data handling: Filtering of immunoSEQ junctional sequences could not match full-length read filtering. This table comes from immunoSEQ multiplex PCR, and its TCRdb copy is limited to in-frame clones, with some not included. The V and J calls and clone size are taken from that table; D and trimming were inferred from the DNA. The sample yields around 1,100,000 clones, 60% to 80% seen once. Donors comprised healthy HIV-negative adults lacking recent acute infections or vaccinations. Naive CD4+ cells were CD45RA-selected; the remaining cells were memory. Worth noting for this clone: Its matching antigen is unknown.

Material for sequencing was memory CD4+ T cells from PBMCs. Subset: CD45RA-negative fraction. This receptor was identified in a man younger than 35 in good health. Some clones in this sample may be carry-over from other donors' samples.

The CDR3 here is CASSALGTSAYEQFF. CDR3 bases: TGTGCCAGCAGTGCCCTCGGGACTAGCGCTTATGAGCAGTTCTTC. The rearrangement joins TRBV6-4 to TRBJ2-1, with 10 bases matching TRBD2. Germline loops: CDR1 MRHNA, CDR2 SNTAGT. The CDR3 has 15 amino acids. J was trimmed by 8 bases and V by 4 bases; bases with no gene match: 8.